The 8 T cell receptor beta chains listed next were all sequenced from one sample in a study of T cell responses to AZD1222 COVID-19 vaccine. Method: immunoSEQ multiplex PCR; TCRdb's copy keeps in-frame clones and lacks some. The sample lists 110,000 to 150,000 clones, roughly 93% seen once, with about 1.9% in the top ten. The specimen comprised peripheral blood, sampled 28 days after the second AZD1222 dose. The source of these receptors is an adult who received the AZD1222 COVID-19 vaccine.

The genes are TRBV30 and TRBJ1-5; 8 bases are shared with TRBD1. The CDR3 is 12 residues long. Germline trimming cut 7 bases from V and 7 bases from J; bases unmatched to any gene: 6. The germline gives CDR1 GTSNPN, CDR2 SVGIG (reference sequence). Written as DNA, the CDR3 is TGTGCCTATGACAGGGGACGACAGCCCCAGCATTTT. Encoded protein: CAYDRGRQPQHF.

The rearrangement uses TRBV9 and TRBJ2-7, with TRBD1 matching 8 bases. CDR3 length: 16 residues. V shed 0 bases and J 0 bases; nucleotides not matched to a gene: 5. Per the germline V gene, CDR1 is SGDLS and CDR2 is YYNGEE. The chain's CDR3 is CASSVGGDRSSYEQYF. The CDR3 region has the DNA TGTGCCAGCAGCGTAGGAGGGGACAGGAGCTCCTACGAGCAGTACTTC.

V is TRBV5-1 and J is TRBJ1-3; D remains ambiguous. The CDR3 extends over 13 amino acids. V lost 9 bases and J lost 0, with 10 bases in between. The germline CDR1 and CDR2 sequences are SGHRS and YFSETQ. The CDR3 DNA reads TGCGCCAAGGACGGACGCTCTGGAAACACCATATATTTT. It is translated as CAKDGRSGNTIYF.

The chain carries TRBV5-1 and TRBJ1-2, with 7 bases identical to TRBD1. This CDR3 region has 12 residues. J was trimmed by 10 bases and V by 4 bases; bases with no gene match: 7. CDR1 is SGHRS, CDR2 YFSETQ, per germline. Here the CDR3 DNA reads TGCGCCAGCAGCCCTGGGACAGATTACTACACCTTC. Amino acid sequence: CASSPGTDYYTF.

Only one count was recorded for this clone. This chain uses TRBV7-9 with TRBJ1-5, with TRBD1 as a possible D gene (6 bases). CDR3 length: 16 residues. The ends were cut back, 1 base at V and 1 base at J, with 11 bases in the middle. The germline V gene encodes CDR1 SEHNR and CDR2 FQNEAQ (reference sequence). The DNA of the CDR3 is TGTGCCAGCAGCTTAGACGGGACACGAAGCAATCAGCCCCAGCATTTT. This encodes CASSLDGTRSNQPQHF.

The V and J genes are TRBV9 and TRBJ1-3; D may be TRBD1 (6 bases). Germline CDR1 is SGDLS and CDR2 is YYNGEE. CDR3 length: 14 amino acids. Trimming removed 3 bases from V and 0 bases from J, with 7 bases in between. The CDR3 nucleotides read TGTGCCAGCAGCGCAGGGGACTCTGGAAACACCATATATTTT. This codes for CASSAGDSGNTIYF.

The gene calls are TRBV19 and TRBJ1-5; a possible D gene is TRBD1 (6 bases). The CDR3 runs 14 residues. Germline V gene sequence: CDR1 LNHDA, CDR2 SQIVND (reference sequence). V was pared by 6 bases and J by 4 bases, with 13 bases between. CDR3 loop: CASRVQGSNQPQHF. CDR3 nucleotides: TGTGCCAGTAGGGTACAGGGCTCTAATCAGCCCCAGCATTTT.

The J gene is TRBJ2-1, the V gene TRBV2, with 10 positions matching TRBD1. CDR3 length: 15 residues. Per germline, CDR1 SNHLY and CDR2 FYNNEI. Losses at the gene ends were 5 bases for V and 6 bases for J; bases not matched to a gene: 7. For the CDR3, the DNA is TGTGCCAGCAGTCCGAGACAGGGGGCAGGCAATGAGCAGTTCTTC. It encodes CASSPRQGAGNEQFF.